This T cell receptor (beta chain) was observed in a study of blood T cell repertoires in COVID-19. Study background: Acute-phase and convalescent COVID-19 samples originated in the United States, Italy and Spain. PBMCs, B-cell-depleted T cells, or T cells provided the cDNA or gDNA that made up the material.

Germline-derived CDR1 and CDR2 are MGHRA and YSYEKL. This CDR3 region has 19 residues. Losses at the gene ends were 0 bases for V and 7 bases for J; bases not matched to a gene: 14. As handled by the study authors: By means of reference gene primer amplification, nucleated cell counts were estimated. Measured with immunoSEQ multiplex PCR; TCRdb has only the in-frame clones, and not every one. V, J and clone size were drawn from that table, and D and trimming were deduced from the DNA. The table records about 100,000 clones, roughly nine tenths of them present only once. This TCR derives from a woman of 80 years or more with acute or convalescent COVID-19. This sequence joins TRBV4-1 and TRBJ1-4; TRBD1 agrees at 10 bases. Sample: peripheral blood. CDR3 DNA: TGCGCCAGCAGCCAAGATTTAGGGACAGGGGCAGGCGGTGGTGAAAAACTGTTTTTT. Encoded protein: CASSQDLGTGAGGGEKLFF.